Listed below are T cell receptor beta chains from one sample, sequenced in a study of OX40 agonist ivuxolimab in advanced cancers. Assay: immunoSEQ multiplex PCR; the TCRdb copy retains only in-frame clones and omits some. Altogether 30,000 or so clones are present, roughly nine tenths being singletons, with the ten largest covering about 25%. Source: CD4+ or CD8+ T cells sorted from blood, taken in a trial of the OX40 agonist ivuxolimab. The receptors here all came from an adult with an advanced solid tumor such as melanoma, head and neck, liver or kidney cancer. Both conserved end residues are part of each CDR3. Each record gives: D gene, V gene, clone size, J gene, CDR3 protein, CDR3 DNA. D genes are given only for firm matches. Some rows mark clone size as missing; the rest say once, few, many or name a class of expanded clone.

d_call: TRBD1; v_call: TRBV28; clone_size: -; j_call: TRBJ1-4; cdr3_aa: CASSPPGQGAEKLFF; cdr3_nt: TGTGCCAGCAGTCCCCCGGGACAGGGGGCGGAAAAACTGTTTTTT
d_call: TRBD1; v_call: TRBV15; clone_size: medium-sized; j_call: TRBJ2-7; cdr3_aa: CATSAHRGPYEQYF; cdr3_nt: TGTGCCACCAGCGCCCACAGGGGACCCTACGAGCAGTACTTC
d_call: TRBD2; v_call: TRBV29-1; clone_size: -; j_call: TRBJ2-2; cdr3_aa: CSVESAGGFGGELFF; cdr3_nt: TGCAGCGTTGAATCGGCGGGGGGCTTCGGCGGGGAGCTGTTTTTT
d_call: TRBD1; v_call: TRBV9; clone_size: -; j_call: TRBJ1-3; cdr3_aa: CASSAGTGGGNTIYF; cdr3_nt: TGTGCCAGCAGCGCCGGGACAGGGGGCGGAAACACCATATATTTT
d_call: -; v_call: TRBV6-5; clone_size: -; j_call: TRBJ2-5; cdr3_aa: CASPRDREGKETQYF; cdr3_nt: TGTGCCAGCCCTCGGGATCGAGAAGGGAAAGAGACCCAGTACTTC
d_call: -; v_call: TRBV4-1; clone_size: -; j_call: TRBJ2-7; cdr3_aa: CASSQDPVNGYEQYF; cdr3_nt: TGCGCCAGCAGCCAAGATCCCGTGAACGGTTACGAGCAGTACTTC
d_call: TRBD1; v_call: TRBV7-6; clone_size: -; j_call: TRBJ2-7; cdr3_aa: CASSSGTAGTYEQYF; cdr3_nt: TGTGCCAGCAGCTCCGGGACAGCTGGGACCTACGAGCAGTACTTC
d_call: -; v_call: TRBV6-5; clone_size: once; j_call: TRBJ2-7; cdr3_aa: CASSTLQPLLYEQYF; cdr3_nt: TGTGCCAGCAGTACCCTTCAACCGCTCCTCTACGAGCAGTACTTC
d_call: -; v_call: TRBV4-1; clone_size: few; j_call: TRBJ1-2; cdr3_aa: CASSQDSGYTF; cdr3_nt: TGCGCCAGCAGCCAAGATAGTGGCTACACCTTC
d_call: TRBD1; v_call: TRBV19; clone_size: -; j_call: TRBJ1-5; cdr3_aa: CASSMTGADQPQHF; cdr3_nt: TGTGCCAGTAGTATGACAGGGGCCGATCAGCCCCAGCATTTT
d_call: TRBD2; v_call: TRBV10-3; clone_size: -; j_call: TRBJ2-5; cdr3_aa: CATRSGTSGLQETQYF; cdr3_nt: TGTGCCACTCGCTCCGGGACTAGCGGTCTCCAAGAGACCCAGTACTTC
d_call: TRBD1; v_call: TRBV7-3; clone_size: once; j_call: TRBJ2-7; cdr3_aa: CASSYDRGYEQYF; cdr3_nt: TGTGCCAGCAGTTATGACAGGGGTTACGAGCAGTACTTC
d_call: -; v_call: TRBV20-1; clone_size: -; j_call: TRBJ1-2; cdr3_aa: CSAGLPYGYTF; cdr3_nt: TGCAGTGCGGGACTCCCCTATGGCTACACCTTC
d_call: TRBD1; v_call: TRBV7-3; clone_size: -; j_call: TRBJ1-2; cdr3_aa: CASSFTGARDGYTF; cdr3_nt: TGTGCCAGCAGCTTCACAGGGGCTCGAGATGGCTACACCTTC
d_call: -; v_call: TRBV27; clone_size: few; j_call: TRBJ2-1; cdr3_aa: CASSFSLWGEQFF; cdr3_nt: TGTGCCAGCAGTTTCTCACTTTGGGGTGAGCAGTTCTTC
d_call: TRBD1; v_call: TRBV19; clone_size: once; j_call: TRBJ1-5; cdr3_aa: CASNPTGGSNQPQHF; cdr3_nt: TGTGCCAGTAACCCGACAGGGGGAAGCAATCAGCCCCAGCATTTT
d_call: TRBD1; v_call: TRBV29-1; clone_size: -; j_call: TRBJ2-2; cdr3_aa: CSVDGQGAGTGELFF; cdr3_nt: TGCAGCGTTGATGGGCAGGGGGCGGGCACCGGGGAGCTGTTTTTT
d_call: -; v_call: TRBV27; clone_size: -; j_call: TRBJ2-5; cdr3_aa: CASSLRLANNQETQYF; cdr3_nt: TGTGCCAGCAGTTTAAGGCTAGCTAACAACCAAGAGACCCAGTACTTC
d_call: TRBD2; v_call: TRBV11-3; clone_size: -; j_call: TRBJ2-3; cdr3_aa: CASSPMGLGRGRTDTQYF; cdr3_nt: TGTGCCAGCAGCCCCATGGGGCTAGGGCGGGGGAGGACAGATACGCAGTATTTT
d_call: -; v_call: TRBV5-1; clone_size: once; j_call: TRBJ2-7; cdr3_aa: CASSLAPNAYEQYF; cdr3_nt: TGCGCCAGCAGCTTGGCCCCAAATGCCTACGAGCAGTACTTC
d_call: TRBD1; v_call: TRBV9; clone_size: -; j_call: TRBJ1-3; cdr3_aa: CASSAHKQGKNTIYF; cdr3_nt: TGTGCCAGCAGCGCCCACAAACAGGGGAAAAACACCATATATTTT
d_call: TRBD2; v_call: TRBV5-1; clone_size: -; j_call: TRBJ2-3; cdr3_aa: CASSLAGGGPLTDTQYF; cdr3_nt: TGCGCCAGCAGCTTAGCGGGAGGAGGGCCCCTCACAGATACGCAGTATTTT
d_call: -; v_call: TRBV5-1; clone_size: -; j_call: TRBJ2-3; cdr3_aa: CASSLGGGTDTQYF; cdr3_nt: TGCGCCAGCAGCTTAGGCGGCGGCACAGATACGCAGTATTTT
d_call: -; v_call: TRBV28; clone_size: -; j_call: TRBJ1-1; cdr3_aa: CASSIQTVLVFDTEAFF; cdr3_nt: TGTGCCAGCAGTATCCAAACAGTTCTGGTCTTCGACACTGAAGCTTTCTTT
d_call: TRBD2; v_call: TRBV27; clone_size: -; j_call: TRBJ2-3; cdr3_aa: CASSSRGLAGQPFTDTQYF; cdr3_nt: TGTGCCAGCAGTTCCAGAGGACTAGCGGGCCAACCCTTCACAGATACGCAGTATTTT
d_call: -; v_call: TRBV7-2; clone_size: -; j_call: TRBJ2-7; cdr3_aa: CASSLVAAPYEQYF; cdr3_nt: TGTGCCAGCAGCTTAGTAGCGGCCCCCTACGAGCAGTACTTC
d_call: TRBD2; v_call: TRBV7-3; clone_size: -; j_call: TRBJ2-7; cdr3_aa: CASSPTSGAYEQYF; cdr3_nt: TGTGCCAGCAGCCCGACTAGCGGGGCCTACGAGCAGTACTTC
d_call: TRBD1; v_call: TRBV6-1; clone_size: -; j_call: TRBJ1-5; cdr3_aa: CASREIGTGPYQPQHF; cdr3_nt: TGTGCCAGCAGGGAAATAGGGACAGGGCCCTATCAGCCCCAGCATTTT
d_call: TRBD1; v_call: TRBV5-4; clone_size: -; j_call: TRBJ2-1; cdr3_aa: CASSWAPNRGTYNEQFF; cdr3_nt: TGTGCCAGCAGCTGGGCCCCTAACAGGGGAACCTACAATGAGCAGTTCTTC
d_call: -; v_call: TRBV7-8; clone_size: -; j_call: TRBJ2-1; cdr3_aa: CASSFLGGYNEQFF; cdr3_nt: TGTGCCAGCAGCTTCTTGGGGGGTTACAATGAGCAGTTCTTC
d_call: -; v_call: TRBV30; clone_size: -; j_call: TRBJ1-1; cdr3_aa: CAWSPLMNTEAFF; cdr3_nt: TGTGCCTGGAGTCCGCTAATGAACACTGAAGCTTTCTTT
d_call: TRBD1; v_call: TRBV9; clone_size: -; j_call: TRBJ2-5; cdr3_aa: CASSLDRAKETQYF; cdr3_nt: TGTGCCAGCAGCTTGGACAGGGCGAAAGAGACCCAGTACTTC
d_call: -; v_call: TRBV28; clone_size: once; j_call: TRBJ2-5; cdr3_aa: CASSLEGRETQYF; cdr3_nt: TGTGCCAGCAGTTTGGAGGGTCGGGAGACCCAGTACTTC
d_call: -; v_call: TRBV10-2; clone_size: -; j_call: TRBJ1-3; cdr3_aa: CASSVGGTGNTIYF; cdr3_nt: TGCGCCAGCAGTGTAGGGGGGACCGGAAACACCATATATTTT
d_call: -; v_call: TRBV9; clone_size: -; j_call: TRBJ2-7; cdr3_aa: CASSVATGSYEQYF; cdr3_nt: TGTGCCAGCAGCGTAGCTACGGGCAGCTACGAGCAGTACTTC
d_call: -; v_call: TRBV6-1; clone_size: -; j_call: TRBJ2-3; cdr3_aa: CASSDDGERFTDTQYF; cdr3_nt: TGTGCCAGCAGTGATGATGGGGAGCGGTTCACAGATACGCAGTATTTT
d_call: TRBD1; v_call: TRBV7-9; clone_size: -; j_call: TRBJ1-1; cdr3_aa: CASSPPRDRGLNTEAFF; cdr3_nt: TGTGCCAGCAGCCCCCCCCGGGACAGGGGGCTGAACACTGAAGCTTTCTTT
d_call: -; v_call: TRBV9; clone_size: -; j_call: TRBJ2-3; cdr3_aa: CVSSVVSASTDTQYF; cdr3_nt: TGTGTCAGCAGCGTAGTTTCGGCTAGCACAGATACGCAGTATTTT
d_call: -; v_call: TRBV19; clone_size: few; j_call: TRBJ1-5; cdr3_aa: CASSIDGHSWNQPQHF; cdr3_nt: TGTGCCAGTAGTATAGATGGACATTCTTGGAATCAGCCCCAGCATTTT
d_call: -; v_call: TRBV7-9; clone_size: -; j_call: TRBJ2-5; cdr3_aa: CASSRSDNHQETQYF; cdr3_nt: TGTGCCAGCAGCCGATCCGACAATCACCAAGAGACCCAGTACTTC
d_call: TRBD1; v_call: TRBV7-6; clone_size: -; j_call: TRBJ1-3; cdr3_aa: CASSQGEDRFSGNTIYF; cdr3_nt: TGTGCCAGCAGCCAGGGGGAGGACAGATTCTCTGGAAACACCATATATTTT
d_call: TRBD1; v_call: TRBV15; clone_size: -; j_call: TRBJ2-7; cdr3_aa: CATSTRQGSYEQYF; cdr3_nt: TGTGCCACCAGCACCCGACAGGGGTCCTACGAGCAGTACTTC
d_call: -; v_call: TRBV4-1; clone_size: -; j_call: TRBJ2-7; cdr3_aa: CASSQSSLTGTSYEQYF; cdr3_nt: TGCGCCAGCAGCCAAAGTTCCCTAACGGGGACCTCCTACGAGCAGTACTTC